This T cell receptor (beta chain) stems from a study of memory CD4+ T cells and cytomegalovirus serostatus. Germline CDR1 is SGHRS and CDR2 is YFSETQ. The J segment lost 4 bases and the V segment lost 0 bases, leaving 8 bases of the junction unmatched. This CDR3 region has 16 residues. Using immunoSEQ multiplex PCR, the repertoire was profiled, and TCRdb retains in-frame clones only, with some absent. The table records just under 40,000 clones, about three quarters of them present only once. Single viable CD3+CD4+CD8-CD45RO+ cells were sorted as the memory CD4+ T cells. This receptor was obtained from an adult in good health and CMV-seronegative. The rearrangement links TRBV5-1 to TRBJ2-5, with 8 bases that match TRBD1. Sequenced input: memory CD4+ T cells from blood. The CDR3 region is CASSLVGRGQGETQYF. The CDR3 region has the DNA TGCGCCAGCAGCTTGGTTGGCAGGGGGCAAGGAGAGACCCAGTACTTC.